Shown below are 24 T cell receptor beta chains from a single sample sequenced in a study of T cell repertoires in cytomegalovirus infection. These receptors lack a known antigen. Each CDR3 protein gets one entry after TCRdb re-called the reads with MiXCR. The sample lists approximately 770,000 distinct CDR3 sequences; under 35% were seen once. The sample was cultured CD8+ T cells from PBMCs, taken from culture after CMV antigen stimulation. These receptors all come from a human donor in good health (CMV status not recorded). Some clones in this sample may be carry-over from other donors' samples.

For the CDR3, the DNA is TGTGCCCTCGAGCGGGAGACTGAAGCTTTCTTT. It codes for CALERETEAFF. The V and J genes are TRBV7-9 and TRBJ1-1; D gene uncertain. The V end lost 11 bases, the J end lost 5 bases, and 12 bases lay between the germline ends. The CDR3 totals 11 residues. Looked up from germline, CDR1 is SEHNR and CDR2 is FQNEAQ (reference sequence). The full variable domain, completed using reference TRBV7-9 and TRBJ1-1, is DTGVSQNPRHKITKRGQNVTFRCDPISEHNRLYWYRQTLGQGPEFLTYFQNEAQLEKSRLLSDRFSAERPKGSFSTLEIQRTEQGDSAMYLCALERETEAFFGQGTRLTVV.

The chain employs TRBV4-1 and TRBJ2-2; 10 bases align to TRBD2. The V gene's germline CDR1 is MGHRA and CDR2 YSYEKL. With 0 bases clipped from V and 4 bases from J, the junction kept 14 bases outside the gene matches. There are 20 residues in the CDR3. This CDR3 is CASSQEGLGTSGVGTGELFF. The CDR3 bases are TGCGCCAGCAGCCAAGAGGGGCTAGGAACTAGCGGGGTTGGCACCGGGGAGCTGTTTTTT.

The V and J genes are TRBV7-4 and TRBJ2-1; no clear D gene. The CDR3 has 15 residues. From germline, CDR1 is SGHVT and CDR2 SQSDAQ. Trimming shortened V by 3 bases and J by 4 bases, and 13 bases separated the two germline ends. DNA of the CDR3: TGTGCCAGCAGCTTTTCGGAGACACAATACAATGAGCAGTTCTTC. This codes for CASSFSETQYNEQFF.

The chain links TRBV6-2 or TRBV6-3 to TRBJ2-7; no clear D. Trimming cost V 4 bases and J 2 bases, with 9 bases left between them. There are 13 residues in the CDR3. Germline V CDR1 and CDR2: MNHEY, SVGEGT. CDR3: CASSFSYPYEQYV. CDR3 nucleotide sequence: TGTGCCAGCAGTTTCAGTTACCCCTACGAGCAGTACGTC.

V is TRBV6-6 and J is TRBJ1-6; no reliable D call. The CDR3 runs 15 residues. Germline values: CDR1 MNHNY, CDR2 SVGAGI (reference sequence). The V gene lost 5 bases and the J gene lost 7 bases, with 15 bases spanning the gap. CDR3 sequence reads: CASSQLDGLNSPLHF. The CDR3 nucleotides read TGTGCCAGCAGTCAACTTGACGGACTCAATTCACCCCTCCACTTT.

This chain uses TRBV6-5 with TRBJ2-1, with a tentative D call TRBD1 (6 bases). CDR3 length: 16 residues. V lost 6 bases, J lost 3 bases, and 18 bases lay in between. The germline gives CDR1 MNHEY, CDR2 SVGAGI. The CDR3 region is CASSPLGRGDYNEQFF. CDR3 DNA sequence: TGTGCCAGCAGCCCCCTGGGCAGGGGCGACTACAATGAGCAGTTCTTC.

This clonotype was detected a few times. The chain links TRBV12-3 or TRBV12-4 to TRBJ2-2, with 8 bases aligning to TRBD2. The CDR3 totals 16 residues. The V gene end was trimmed by 5 bases and the J gene end by 1 base; junction bases not matched to a gene: 6. The CDR3 bases are TGTGCCAGCAGTCCTAGCGGGCCCCGGAACACCGGGGAGCTGTTTTTT. Its protein product is CASSPSGPRNTGELFF.

In its sample, this clonotype was seen a few times. V usage is TRBV6-8 and J usage is TRBJ2-3, with D possibly TRBD2 on 6 matching bases. The germline gives CDR1 MNHGY, CDR2 SAAAGT. The germline V and J ends were trimmed by 7 bases and 2 bases, with 13 bases remaining between them. This CDR3 is built from 14 residues. CDR3 coding DNA: TGTGCCAGCAAGTTGGCGGGGATCACAGATACGCAGTATTTT. Translating it yields CASKLAGITDTQYF.

The rearrangement uses TRBV12-3 or TRBV12-4 and TRBJ2-2, with 8 bases fitting TRBD1. CDR3 length: 15 amino acids. V was clipped by 2 bases and J by 7 bases; unmatched bases: 6. CDR3 in amino acids: CASSLPGQGSGELFF. The DNA for the CDR3 is TGTGCCAGCAGTTTACCCGGACAGGGCAGCGGGGAGCTGTTTTTT.

About this clonotype itself: One junction end disagrees with the germline gene, perhaps due to a read error. The CDR3 DNA reads TGTGTCAGCAGCTCGACAGAGGTGGGAAGGAACTTTTCGCTGAACACTGAAGCTTTCTTT. Its translation is CVSSSTEVGRNFSLNTEAFF. The genes are TRBV7-2 and TRBJ1-1, with a weak D call TRBD1 (5 bases). The CDR3 runs 20 residues. Looked up from germline, CDR1 is SGHTA and CDR2 is FQGNSA.

This clonotype occurred many times. The chain is built from TRBV28 and TRBJ1-1; tentative D call: TRBD1 (6 bases). V lost 3 bases, J lost 6 bases, and 14 bases lay in between. Germline CDR1 MDHEN, CDR2 SYDVKM. This CDR3 is 14 amino acids long. This CDR3 is CASSFRRGSPEAFF. The CDR3 DNA sequence: TGTGCCAGCAGTTTCCGAAGGGGGTCTCCTGAAGCTTTCTTT.

This clonotype was seen repeatedly, ten times or more. The chain's CDR3 is CASSQVGINEQFF. As DNA, the CDR3 is TGCGCCAGCAGCCAAGTTGGGATCAATGAGCAGTTCTTC. The V call is TRBV4-1, the J call TRBJ2-1; D gene unclear. This CDR3 comprises 13 residues. The V end was cut by 1 base, the J end by 6 bases, with 7 bases between. The germline gives CDR1 MGHRA, CDR2 YSYEKL.

The V gene is TRBV7-9, the J gene TRBJ1-3; weak D call: TRBD1 (5 bases). Germline CDR1 is SEHNR and CDR2 is FQNEAQ (reference sequence). This CDR3 is 18 amino acids long. V lost 3 bases and J 0 bases, leaving 18 bases between the germline ends. The CDR3 here is CASSFPQGPSHSGNTIYF. CDR3 nucleotides: TGTGCCAGCAGCTTTCCGCAGGGACCTTCTCACTCTGGAAACACCATATATTTT.

The CDR3 DNA is TGTGCCAGCAGCCCGACAGGGGAACAGCAGTACGTC. Protein sequence: CASSPTGEQQYV. The chain recombines TRBV5-8 with TRBJ2-7, with 8 nucleotides matching TRBD1. Germline CDR1 SGHTS, CDR2 YDEGEE. V lost 4 bases, J lost 8 bases, and 5 bases stayed unmatched. The CDR3 runs to 12 residues.

This clonotype showed up just a few times. The chain joins TRBV11-1 to TRBJ2-3; 10 bases agree with TRBD2. CDR3 size: 16 residues. The V and J ends lost 1 base and 1 base, in that order; junction bases with no gene match: 2. CDR1 SGHAT and CDR2 FQDESV come from the germline V gene (reference sequence). In DNA, the CDR3 is TGTGCCAGCAGCTTAGTCGGGACTAGCGGCACAGATACGCAGTATTTT. The encoded protein is CASSLVGTSGTDTQYF.

This clonotype was seen more than once but under ten times. The rearrangement links TRBV6-6 to TRBJ2-3; TRBD2 matches at 8 bases. CDR1 and CDR2 (germline): MNHNY, SVGAGI (reference sequence). Trimming took 6 bases from V and 0 from J; bases not matched to a gene: 14. There are 18 residues in the CDR3. CDR3 DNA: TGTGCCAGCAGCCCAGCGGGGGCCCCAAATTTTAGCACAGATACGCAGTATTTT. Amino acids: CASSPAGAPNFSTDTQYF.

This chain uses TRBV7-4 with TRBJ2-7; D gene uncertain. CDR1 and CDR2 from the germline V gene are SGHVT and SQSDAQ. The CDR3 covers 14 residues. Trimming left V 2 bases short and J 0 bases short, with 8 bases between. CDR3 DNA: TGTGCCAGCAGCTTAATTTCCGCCTCCTACGAGCAGTACGTC. Protein: CASSLISASYEQYV.

V and J are TRBV11-2 and TRBJ2-5; TRBD1 matches 7 bases. The CDR3 has 15 amino acids. Germline V lookup: CDR1 SGHAT, CDR2 FQNNGV. J was trimmed by 2 bases and V by 1 base; bases with no gene match: 4. This chain's CDR3 is CASSLGSGQQETQYF. CDR3 DNA: TGTGCCAGCAGCTTAGGTTCGGGACAGCAAGAGACCCAGTACTTC.

This clonotype was observed at least ten times. The rearrangement uses TRBV7-2 and TRBJ2-3; D perhaps matches TRBD2 (5 bases). Germline lookup yields CDR1 SGHTA and CDR2 FQGNSA. There are 15 residues in the CDR3. V lost 1 base to trimming and J lost 3 bases, with 11 bases between them. The CDR3 spells CASSLVDGVTDTQYF. The CDR3 DNA reads as TGTGCCAGCAGCTTAGTTGACGGGGTAACAGATACGCAGTATTTT.

The J gene is TRBJ2-1, the V gene TRBV12-3 or TRBV12-4; 12 nucleotides agree with TRBD2. The CDR3 length is 18 residues. Trimming took 3 bases from V and 0 from J; bases not matched to a gene: 6. The CDR3 loop is CASSFLLAGGSSYNEQFF. In DNA, the CDR3 is TGTGCCAGCAGTTTTTTACTAGCGGGGGGTAGCTCCTACAATGAGCAGTTCTTC.

This clonotype was counted a few times. The chain has TRBV12-3 or TRBV12-4 and TRBJ2-5, with D possibly being TRBD1 or TRBD2 (5 bases each). The CDR3 spans 14 residues. Between the trimmed V and J ends, which lost 5 bases and 5 bases, there was a span of 15 bases. The CDR3 DNA reads as TGTGCCAGCAGTCCTTGGGGGATTTGGGAGACCCAGTACTTC. This translates into CASSPWGIWETQYF.

In its sample, this clonotype was seen a few times. The V call is TRBV13, the J call TRBJ2-1; 7 bases match TRBD1. Germline assignment: CDR1 PRHDT and CDR2 FYEKMQ (reference sequence). The CDR3 has 15 amino acids. The J segment lost 7 bases and the V segment lost 0 bases, leaving 6 bases of the junction unmatched. The CDR3 region is CASSLGQGRLNEQFF. The CDR3 DNA reads TGTGCCAGCAGCTTAGGACAGGGGAGATTGAATGAGCAGTTCTTC.

This clonotype was seen many times. The chain carries TRBV19 and TRBJ1-1; D unresolved. This CDR3 region has 14 residues. Trimming left V 10 bases short and J 2 bases short, with 17 bases between. The germline gives CDR1 LNHDA, CDR2 SQIVND (reference sequence). The chain's CDR3 is CATTQIGINTEAFF. The DNA for the CDR3 is TGTGCCACGACGCAAATAGGGATTAACACTGAAGCTTTCTTT.

The table lists this clonotype with a few counts. The chain has TRBV27 and TRBJ1-1; no clear D. Germline V gene sequence: CDR1 MNHEY, CDR2 SMNVEV (reference sequence). The CDR3 sequence is 14 residues long. V lost 2 bases and J 0 bases, leaving 7 bases between the germline ends. For the CDR3, the DNA is TGTGCCAGCAGTTTAAAGTGGATGAACACTGAAGCTTTCTTT. The encoded protein is CASSLKWMNTEAFF.